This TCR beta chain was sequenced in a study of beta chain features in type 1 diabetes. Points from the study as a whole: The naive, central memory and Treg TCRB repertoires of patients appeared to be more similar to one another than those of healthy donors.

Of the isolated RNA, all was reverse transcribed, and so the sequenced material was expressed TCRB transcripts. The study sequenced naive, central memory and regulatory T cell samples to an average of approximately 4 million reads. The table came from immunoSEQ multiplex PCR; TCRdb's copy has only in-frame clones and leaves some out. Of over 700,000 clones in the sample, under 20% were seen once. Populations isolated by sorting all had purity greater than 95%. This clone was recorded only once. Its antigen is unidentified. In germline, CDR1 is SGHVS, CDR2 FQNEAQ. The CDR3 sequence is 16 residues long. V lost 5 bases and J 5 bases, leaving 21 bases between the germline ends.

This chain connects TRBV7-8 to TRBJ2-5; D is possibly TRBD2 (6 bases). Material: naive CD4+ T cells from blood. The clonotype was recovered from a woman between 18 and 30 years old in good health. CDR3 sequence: CASSLLQRGGWETQYF. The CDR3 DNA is TGTGCCAGCAGCCTCCTCCAGAGGGGAGGATGGGAGACCCAGTACTTC.